This T cell receptor beta chain is drawn from a study of T cells after yellow fever vaccination. Whole-study context: Preparing low-cell-number fractions relied on SMART-Seq v4 Ultra Low Input.

TCRdb redid the calling of the 5' RACE reads with MiXCR, one entry per CDR3 protein. The sample has around 300,000 distinct CDR3 sequences, approximately 4% seen once; the top ten hold 15% to 20%. The CDR3 is 15 amino acids. V lost 1 base and J lost 6, with 10 bases in between. The input for sequencing was PBMCs, taken 15 days after the yellow fever booster vaccination. The V call is TRBV12-3 or TRBV12-4, the J call TRBJ1-6; no firm D call. The source of this sequence is a young man who received the YFV17D yellow fever vaccine. CDR3 nucleotides: TGTGCCAGCAGTTTAGAGGGAATTGTTAATTCACCCCTCCACTTT. Its translation: CASSLEGIVNSPLHF.